Below are 23 T cell receptor beta chains sequenced from a single sample in a study of blood T cell repertoires in COVID-19. The data were produced by immunoSEQ multiplex PCR, yet TCRdb's version contains in-frame clones alone and is incomplete. In the table there are over 100,000 clones, about 89% of which are singletons. The material sequenced was peripheral blood. The receptors here all came from a man in his forties with acute or convalescent COVID-19.

The CDR3 bases are TGTGCCAGCACCCTCGCAGGCTCAACTGAAGCTTTCTTT. Translated, it gives CASTLAGSTEAFF. The V gene is TRBV6-5, the J gene TRBJ1-1; D call uncertain. V was clipped by 7 bases and J by 5 bases, with 14 bases between them. The CDR3 spans 13 residues. The germline V gene encodes CDR1 MNHEY and CDR2 SVGAGI.

The rearrangement joins TRBV5-1 to TRBJ1-3; TRBD1 aligns across 8 bases. With V trimmed by 0 bases and J by 0 bases, 5 bases remained unmatched. The length of the CDR3 is 17 residues. The germline CDR1 and CDR2 sequences are SGHRS and YFSETQ. CDR3 DNA: TGCGCCAGCAGCTTGGGAGGACAGGGCAACTCTGGAAACACCATATATTTT. It codes for CASSLGGQGNSGNTIYF.

The chain has TRBV10-3 and TRBJ1-1; 10 positions agree with TRBD1. V was clipped by 6 bases and J by 4 bases; unmatched bases: 2. Germline CDR1 and CDR2: ENHRY and SYGVKD. The CDR3 is made up of 13 amino acids. CDR3 bases: TGTGCCATCAGGGGGGACAGGGGCACTGAAGCTTTCTTT. It codes for CAIRGDRGTEAFF.

CDR3 region: CASWGQANTEAFF. Here the CDR3 DNA reads TGCGCCAGCTGGGGACAGGCGAACACTGAAGCTTTCTTT. V is TRBV5-1 and J is TRBJ1-1; TRBD1 matches at 8 bases. Germline V gene sequence: CDR1 SGHRS, CDR2 YFSETQ. After removal of 7 bases from V and 1 base from J, the junction contained 3 bases not matched to a gene. The CDR3 extends over 13 amino acids.

The chain joins TRBV6-6 to TRBJ1-1; unclear D gene. Trimming shortened V by 0 bases and J by 0 bases, and 5 bases separated the two germline ends. CDR1 and CDR2 from the germline V gene are MNHNY and SVGAGI (reference sequence). The CDR3 has 14 amino acids. In DNA, the CDR3 is TGTGCCAGCAGTTACTCCGGAGTGAACACTGAAGCTTTCTTT. The encoded protein is CASSYSGVNTEAFF.

The table lists this clone with a few counts. The rearrangement uses TRBV12-3 or TRBV12-4 and TRBJ1-4; 7 nucleotides agree with TRBD1. The CDR3 totals 13 residues. Trimming took 6 bases from V and 7 from J; bases not matched to a gene: 5. DNA for the CDR3: TGTGCCAGCAGCACTTGGACAGGTGAAAAACTGTTTTTT. Its protein is CASSTWTGEKLFF.

The chain combines TRBV13 with TRBJ1-3; possibly TRBD1 for D (5 bases). The CDR3 consists of 17 residues. CDR1 is PRHDT, CDR2 FYEKMQ, per germline (reference sequence). Trimming took off 2 bases at V and 4 bases at J, with 18 bases between the two ends. The CDR3 nucleotides are TGTGCCAGCAGCTTAACCTCGGGACTTACGGGGGGAAACACCATATATTTT. As protein: CASSLTSGLTGGNTIYF. Filled out from reference TRBV13 and TRBJ1-3, the complete variable domain reads AAGVIQSPRHLIKEKRETATLKCYPIPRHDTVYWYQQGPGQDPQFLISFYEKMQSDKGSIPDRFSAQQFSDYHSELNMSSLELGDSALYFCASSLTSGLTGGNTIYFGEGSWLTVV.

The genes are TRBV30 and TRBJ2-2; D is possibly TRBD2 (5 bases). Germline CDR1 is GTSNPN and CDR2 is SVGIG (reference sequence). The V and J ends lost 6 bases and 4 bases respectively, with 9 bases between them. CDR3 length: 12 amino acids. CDR3 in DNA: TGTGCCTGCCGGACTCTCACCGGGGAGCTGTTTTTT. Encoded protein: CACRTLTGELFF. Using reference TRBV30 and TRBJ2-2 for the parts outside the CDR3, the full variable domain is SQTIHQWPATLVQPVGSPLSLECTVEGTSNPNLYWYRQAAGRGLQLLFYSVGIGQISSEVPQNLSASRPQDRQFILSSKKLLLSDSGFYLCACRTLTGELFFGEGSRLTVL.

The chain uses TRBV2 and TRBJ1-2, with TRBD1 as a possible D gene (6 bases). V lost 7 bases, J lost 5 bases, and 11 bases lay in between. Germline CDR1 reads SNHLY; CDR2 reads FYNNEI. The CDR3 contains 12 residues. CDR3 in DNA: TGTGCCAGCAAAGACAGGAGTTATGGCTACACCTTC. Its translation is CASKDRSYGYTF.

CDR3 nucleotide sequence: TGTGCCAGCAGTTTACGGCAGGGGGCGGGATGGAACACTGAAGCTTTCTTT. Protein: CASSLRQGAGWNTEAFF. V usage is TRBV27 and J usage is TRBJ1-1, with TRBD1 matching 8 bases. This CDR3 spans 17 amino acids. The ends lost 2 bases at V and 1 base at J; junction bases unmatched: 9. In germline, CDR1 is MNHEY, CDR2 SMNVEV (reference sequence).

The V gene is TRBV10-3, the J gene TRBJ1-1; no definite D call. Germline V gene lookup returns CDR1 ENHRY and CDR2 SYGVKD. CDR3 length: 15 amino acids. V dropped 2 bases and J dropped 1 base, with 11 bases sitting between them. CDR3 protein: CAISEGGKPNTEAFF. CDR3 in DNA: TGTGCCATCAGTGAGGGAGGAAAGCCGAACACTGAAGCTTTCTTT.

This chain connects TRBV14 to TRBJ1-2; 12 nucleotides align to TRBD1. The germline CDR1 and CDR2 sequences are SGHDN and FVKESK. J lost 2 bases, V lost 4 bases, and 8 bases had no gene match. This CDR3 contains 17 residues. The CDR3 region has the DNA TGTGCCAGCAGCCGACCCGGGACAGGGGGCTCCAACTATGGCTACACCTTC. This gives the protein CASSRPGTGGSNYGYTF. The full variable domain, completed using reference TRBV14 and TRBJ1-2, is EAGVTQFPSHSVIEKGQTVTLRCDPISGHDNLYWYRRVMGKEIKFLLHFVKESKQDESGMPNNRFLAERTGGTYSTLKVQPAELEDSGVYFCASSRPGTGGSNYGYTFGSGTRLTVV.

The genes are TRBV5-1 and TRBJ2-1; D is undetermined. Trimming removed 4 bases from V and 0 bases from J, with 11 bases in between. Germline values: CDR1 SGHRS, CDR2 YFSETQ. The CDR3 contains 15 residues. CDR3 bases: TGCGCCAGCAGCGTCTTAATGAGCTCCTACAATGAGCAGTTCTTC. Protein: CASSVLMSSYNEQFF.

This rearrangement joins TRBV6-1 to TRBJ2-3; a possible D gene is TRBD2 (5 bases). Looked up from germline, CDR1 is MNHNS and CDR2 is SASEGT. V lost 2 bases and J lost 3, with 9 bases in between. The CDR3 loop spans 14 amino acids. The DNA of the CDR3 is TGTGCCAGCAGTGAATCGGGAAAAACAGATACGCAGTATTTT. The encoded protein is CASSESGKTDTQYF.

This clone was recorded a few times. The J gene is TRBJ1-2, the V gene TRBV4-2; D perhaps matches TRBD1 (6 bases). The germline V and J ends were trimmed by 0 bases and 5 bases, with 19 bases remaining between them. There are 17 residues in the CDR3. Germline V lookup: CDR1 LGHNA, CDR2 YNFKEQ. CDR3: CASSQDLRTDSGYGYTF. For the CDR3, the DNA is TGTGCCAGCAGCCAAGATCTCCGGACAGATAGTGGGTATGGCTACACCTTC.

The chain carries TRBV6-5 and TRBJ1-3; D is unclear. Deletions cut 8 bases from V and 0 bases from J, with 11 bases between. CDR3 length: 14 residues. Per the germline V gene, CDR1 is MNHEY and CDR2 is SVGAGI. The DNA for the CDR3 is TGTGCCAGCCGGAACGGGGACTCTGGAAACACCATATATTTT. Its protein is CASRNGDSGNTIYF.

CDR3 protein: CASSSGTGSGYTF. The DNA of the CDR3 is TGTGCCAGCAGTTCCGGGACAGGGAGCGGCTACACCTTC. The chain recombines TRBV3-1 (or the pseudogene TRBV3-2) with TRBJ1-2; 9 positions match TRBD1. The germline V gene encodes CDR1 LGHDT and CDR2 YNNKEL (reference sequence). The CDR3 covers 13 residues. V gave up 6 bases and J gave up 8 bases; unmatched junction bases: 7.

This chain links TRBV19 with TRBJ2-5; 7 nucleotides align to TRBD2. Germline lookup yields CDR1 LNHDA and CDR2 SQIVND (reference sequence). Losses at the gene ends were 6 bases for V and 5 bases for J; bases not matched to a gene: 18. There are 17 residues in the CDR3. CDR3 sequence: CASSLRRGAGEGETQYF. CDR3 bases: TGTGCCAGTAGCCTCAGGCGTGGGGCGGGAGAGGGGGAGACCCAGTACTTC. The full variable domain, rest sourced from reference TRBV19 and TRBJ2-5, is DGGITQSPKYLFRKEGQNVTLSCEQNLNHDAMYWYRQDPGQGLRLIYYSQIVNDFQKGDIAEGYSVSREKKESFPLTVTSAQKNPTAFYLCASSLRRGAGEGETQYFGPGTRLLVL.

This clone has a handful of counts. This chain joins TRBV7-3 and TRBJ2-3, with 9 bases matching TRBD2. The germline CDR1 and CDR2 sequences are SGHTA and FQGTGA. V shed 0 bases and J 0 bases; nucleotides not matched to a gene: 7. This CDR3 is 18 amino acids long. The CDR3 region is CASSLTLAGGQSTDTQYF. The CDR3 DNA reads TGTGCCAGCAGCTTAACGCTGGCGGGGGGGCAAAGCACAGATACGCAGTATTTT.

This chain connects TRBV10-2 to TRBJ2-7, with 7 bases lining up with TRBD1. V was clipped by 1 base and J by 2 bases; unmatched bases: 5. CDR1 is WSHSY, CDR2 SAAADI, per germline. There are 15 residues in the CDR3. The CDR3 DNA follows: TGCGCCAGCAGTGAGTGGGGACAGAGGCCCTACGAGCAGTACTTC. This gives the protein CASSEWGQRPYEQYF.

This clone came up a few times. The rearrangement uses TRBV5-1 and TRBJ1-1, with D possibly being TRBD1 (6 bases). The CDR3 loop spans 13 amino acids. Trimming cost V 5 bases and J 0 bases, with 8 bases left between them. CDR1 and CDR2 from the germline V gene are SGHRS and YFSETQ. CDR3 region: CASRRDMNTEAFF. The CDR3 bases are TGCGCCAGCAGACGGGACATGAACACTGAAGCTTTCTTT.

This clone was observed once. The chain couples TRBV5-1 to TRBJ2-7; 8 bases match TRBD1. Germline assignment: CDR1 SGHRS and CDR2 YFSETQ. V dropped 4 bases and J dropped 2; count of bases not matched to a gene: 8. The CDR3 is 15 amino acids. For the CDR3, the DNA is TGCGCCAGCAGCCCGGCAGGGGGCAGGGCCTACGAGCAGTACTTC. Amino acid sequence: CASSPAGGRAYEQYF. Complete variable domain (other parts from reference TRBV5-1 and TRBJ2-7): KAGVTQTPRYLIKTRGQQVTLSCSPISGHRSVSWYQQTPGQGLQFLFEYFSETQRNKGNFPGRFSGRQFSNSRSEMNVSTLELGDSALYLCASSPAGGRAYEQYFGPGTRLTVT.

V usage is TRBV6-1 and J usage is TRBJ1-1, with 8 bases lining up with TRBD1. This CDR3 region has 13 residues. Germline assignment: CDR1 MNHNS and CDR2 SASEGT. Trimming at V came to 3 bases and at J to 5 bases, leaving 2 bases not matched to a gene. The CDR3 DNA reads TGTGCCAGCAGTGACGACAGGGGAACTGAAGCTTTCTTT. It encodes CASSDDRGTEAFF.